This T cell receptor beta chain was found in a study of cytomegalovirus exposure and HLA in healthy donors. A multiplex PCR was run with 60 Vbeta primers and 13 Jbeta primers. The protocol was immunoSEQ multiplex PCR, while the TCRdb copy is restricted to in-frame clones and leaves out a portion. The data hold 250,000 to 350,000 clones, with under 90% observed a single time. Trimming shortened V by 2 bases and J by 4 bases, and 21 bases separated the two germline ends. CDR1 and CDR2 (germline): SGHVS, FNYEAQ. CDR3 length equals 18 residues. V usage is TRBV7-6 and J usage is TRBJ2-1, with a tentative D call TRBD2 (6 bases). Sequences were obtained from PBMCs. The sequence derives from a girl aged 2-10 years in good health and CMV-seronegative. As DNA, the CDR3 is TGTGCCAGCAGCTTAATCCTAGCGAGAAGGGGCGGATACAATGAGCAGTTCTTC. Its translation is CASSLILARRGGYNEQFF.